The rows below give T cell receptor beta chains drawn from one sample of a study of CD8 T cells in ankylosing spondylitis. TCRdb fed the 5' RACE reads into MiXCR, producing one record per CDR3 protein. The table includes more than 100,000 distinct CDR3 sequences, about 10% detected once. Specimen: blood, either unsorted or a sorted T cell fraction (not recorded which). The receptor set was obtained from a female donor with ankylosing spondylitis or in good health (not recorded which). Each CDR3 is given with its conserved first and last residue. Fields, in order: V gene, CDR3 length, clone size, D gene, J gene, CDR3 DNA, CDR3 protein. The D gene is left open where the match is weak. Only part of the rows carry a size: once, few, many, or a class if the clone is expanded.

v_gene: TRBV29-1; len: 13; abundance: many; d_gene: -; j_gene: TRBJ1-1; CDR3nt: TGCAGCGTCCGCTGGGGGGGCGGGACTGAAGCTTTCTTT; CDR3aa: CSVRWGGGTEAFF
v_gene: TRBV5-1; len: 15; abundance: many; d_gene: TRBD2; j_gene: TRBJ2-2; CDR3nt: TGCGCCAGCAGCTTGGTGCCGGGAGGAACCGGGGAGCTGTTTTTT; CDR3aa: CASSLVPGGTGELFF
v_gene: TRBV7-2; len: 17; abundance: many; d_gene: -; j_gene: TRBJ2-2; CDR3nt: TGTGCCAGCAGCTCGTCGGGACCGAGCGTGTCGGACGGGGAGCTGTTTTTT; CDR3aa: CASSSSGPSVSDGELFF
v_gene: TRBV7-2; len: 14; abundance: many; d_gene: TRBD2; j_gene: TRBJ2-5; CDR3nt: TGTGCCAGCAGCTTAGTGGGACTAACAGAGACCCAGTACTTC; CDR3aa: CASSLVGLTETQYF
v_gene: TRBV11-2; len: 13; abundance: many; d_gene: -; j_gene: TRBJ2-5; CDR3nt: TGTGCCAGCAGCCATGGGGGGCAAGAGACCCAGTACTTC; CDR3aa: CASSHGGQETQYF
v_gene: TRBV12-3/TRBV12-4; len: 13; abundance: many; d_gene: TRBD1; j_gene: TRBJ1-2; CDR3nt: TGTGCCAGCAGTTTCCAGGGGGCGTTGGGCTACACCTTC; CDR3aa: CASSFQGALGYTF
v_gene: TRBV12-3/TRBV12-4; len: 17; abundance: many; d_gene: -; j_gene: TRBJ2-4; CDR3nt: TGTGCCAGCAGTTTTGGTTCAGTAGCGGTAGCCAAAAACATTCAGTACTTC; CDR3aa: CASSFGSVAVAKNIQYF
v_gene: TRBV5-5; len: 17; abundance: many; d_gene: -; j_gene: TRBJ1-6; CDR3nt: TGTGCCAGCACCCCGGAGGGGGGGAGCTCCTATAATTCACCCCTCCACTTT; CDR3aa: CASTPEGGSSYNSPLHF
v_gene: TRBV7-2; len: 11; abundance: many; d_gene: -; j_gene: TRBJ2-1; CDR3nt: TGTGCCAGCAGCCCTCGAATGAGGCAGTTCTTC; CDR3aa: CASSPRMRQFF
v_gene: TRBV20-1; len: 15; abundance: many; d_gene: -; j_gene: TRBJ1-5; CDR3nt: TGCAGTGCTAGTGTGGGGGGCAGGGCTAATCAGCCCCAGCATTTT; CDR3aa: CSASVGGRANQPQHF
v_gene: TRBV5-6; len: 15; abundance: many; d_gene: -; j_gene: TRBJ2-2; CDR3nt: TGTGCCAGCAGCTTGGCCAGCGGTAACACCGGGGAGCTGTTTTTT; CDR3aa: CASSLASGNTGELFF
v_gene: TRBV27; len: 14; abundance: many; d_gene: -; j_gene: TRBJ1-2; CDR3nt: TGTGCCAGCAGTGGGCGGACAGCCAACTATGGCTACACCTTC; CDR3aa: CASSGRTANYGYTF
v_gene: TRBV12-3/TRBV12-4; len: 15; abundance: many; d_gene: TRBD2; j_gene: TRBJ2-7; CDR3nt: TGTGCCAGCAGTTTAAGATCTAGCGGGGGGGACGAGCAGTACTTC; CDR3aa: CASSLRSSGGDEQYF
v_gene: TRBV12-3/TRBV12-4; len: 15; abundance: few; d_gene: TRBD2; j_gene: TRBJ2-7; CDR3nt: TGTGCCAGCAGTACCCGTCCTAGCGGGAGCTACGAGCAGTACTTC; CDR3aa: CASSTRPSGSYEQYF
v_gene: TRBV20-1; len: 16; abundance: many; d_gene: -; j_gene: TRBJ1-1; CDR3nt: TGCAGTGCTAGAGATCGAATCCAAGGGCGGGGCACTGAAGCTTTCTTT; CDR3aa: CSARDRIQGRGTEAFF
v_gene: TRBV4-1; len: 15; abundance: many; d_gene: TRBD2; j_gene: TRBJ2-3; CDR3nt: TGCGCCAGCAGTACCCCTAGCGGAAGCTGGGCGACGCAGTATTTT; CDR3aa: CASSTPSGSWATQYF
v_gene: TRBV20-1; len: 15; abundance: -; d_gene: TRBD2; j_gene: TRBJ2-1; CDR3nt: TGCAGTGCCCTCAGGCCTAGCGGCGCCTACAATGAGCAGTTCTTC; CDR3aa: CSALRPSGAYNEQFF
v_gene: TRBV5-1; len: 15; abundance: many; d_gene: -; j_gene: TRBJ2-2; CDR3nt: TGCGCCAGCAGCTGGCAAAGGAAGGGCTCCGGGGAGCTGTTTTTT; CDR3aa: CASSWQRKGSGELFF
v_gene: TRBV12-3/TRBV12-4; len: 13; abundance: many; d_gene: -; j_gene: TRBJ2-6; CDR3nt: TGTGCCAGCAGTTTGTTAGGGGCCAACGTCCTGACTTTC; CDR3aa: CASSLLGANVLTF
v_gene: TRBV11-3; len: 14; abundance: many; d_gene: TRBD1; j_gene: TRBJ2-1; CDR3nt: TGTGCCAGCAGCAAAGGACAGGGTTACAATGAGCAGTTCTTC; CDR3aa: CASSKGQGYNEQFF
v_gene: TRBV18; len: 17; abundance: few; d_gene: -; j_gene: TRBJ2-6; CDR3nt: TGTGCCAGCTCACCGTCCAACTCCGTCTCTGGGGCCAACGTCCTGACTTTC; CDR3aa: CASSPSNSVSGANVLTF
v_gene: TRBV20-1; len: 15; abundance: many; d_gene: TRBD1; j_gene: TRBJ2-1; CDR3nt: TGCAGTGCGTCCACAGGGGTTTCCTCCTACAATGAGCAGTTCTTC; CDR3aa: CSASTGVSSYNEQFF
v_gene: TRBV20-1; len: 11; abundance: many; d_gene: -; j_gene: TRBJ2-7; CDR3nt: TGCAGTGCGACCACAACCAGCGAGCAGTACTTC; CDR3aa: CSATTTSEQYF
v_gene: TRBV5-1; len: 15; abundance: many; d_gene: -; j_gene: TRBJ2-2; CDR3nt: TGCGCCAGCAGCTTGTGGCAGGGGAGTGGCGGGGAGCTGTTTTTT; CDR3aa: CASSLWQGSGGELFF
v_gene: TRBV5-1; len: 15; abundance: many; d_gene: -; j_gene: TRBJ2-7; CDR3nt: TGCGCCAGCACCACACAGGGAGGCCGAACTTACGAGCAGTACTTC; CDR3aa: CASTTQGGRTYEQYF
v_gene: TRBV27; len: 14; abundance: many; d_gene: TRBD2; j_gene: TRBJ2-7; CDR3nt: TGTGCCAGCAGACCTCTAGCGGGAGGATACGAGCAGTACTTC; CDR3aa: CASRPLAGGYEQYF